These T cell receptor beta chains were read from a single sample in a study of tumor-infiltrating lymphocytes in primary liver carcinoma. TCRdb reprocessed the multiplex PCR reads via MiXCR and lists one record per CDR3 protein. The sample holds 300,000 to 400,000 distinct CDR3 sequences; less than 75% are singletons and the top ten take approximately 5.9%. Material: peripheral blood. These receptors were obtained from a man in his forties or fifties with primary liver carcinoma and hepatitis B virus infection. Both conserved end residues are part of each CDR3. A D gene is named only where the DNA matches it firmly. Clone size is stated in some rows and not others, as once, few, many or a class when expanded.

clone_size: -; v_call: TRBV11-2; j_call: TRBJ2-7; d_call: -; cdr3_aa: CASNTPGGGEQYF; cdr3_nt: TGTGCCAGTAACACTCCGGGGGGCGGCGAGCAGTACTTC
clone_size: -; v_call: TRBV5-6; j_call: TRBJ1-4; d_call: -; cdr3_aa: CASSPHWGATNEKLFF; cdr3_nt: TGTGCCAGCAGCCCCCATTGGGGAGCAACTAATGAAAAACTGTTTTTT
clone_size: -; v_call: TRBV12-3/TRBV12-4; j_call: TRBJ2-1; d_call: -; cdr3_aa: CASSLGAGDNGQFF; cdr3_nt: TGTGCCAGCAGTTTAGGGGCAGGGGACAATGGGCAGTTCTTC
clone_size: -; v_call: TRBV10-1; j_call: TRBJ2-5; d_call: -; cdr3_aa: CASSEYGLETQYF; cdr3_nt: TGCGCCAGCAGTGAGTATGGGTTGGAGACCCAGTACTTC
clone_size: -; v_call: TRBV30; j_call: TRBJ1-2; d_call: -; cdr3_aa: CAWAETWSRGYTF; cdr3_nt: TGTGCCTGGGCGGAGACATGGTCTCGTGGCTACACCTTC
clone_size: few; v_call: TRBV30; j_call: TRBJ2-1; d_call: TRBD2; cdr3_aa: CAWSDLAGEMQFF; cdr3_nt: TGTGCCTGGAGTGATCTAGCGGGAGAAATGCAGTTCTTC
clone_size: -; v_call: TRBV6-5; j_call: TRBJ1-5; d_call: -; cdr3_aa: CASSYDRDSNQPRHF; cdr3_nt: TGTGCCAGCAGTTACGACAGAGATAGCAATCAGCCACGGCATTTT
clone_size: few; v_call: TRBV10-3; j_call: TRBJ2-7; d_call: -; cdr3_aa: CAIRTPTERGNEQYF; cdr3_nt: TGTGCCATCAGAACCCCGACAGAAAGAGGGAACGAGCAGTACTTC
clone_size: -; v_call: TRBV28; j_call: TRBJ2-3; d_call: -; cdr3_aa: CASSLAGTASTDTQYF; cdr3_nt: TGTGCCAGCAGTTTGGCCGGGACCGCTAGCACAGATACGCAGTATTTC
clone_size: few; v_call: TRBV6-1; j_call: TRBJ2-7; d_call: -; cdr3_aa: CASTRTAPYEQYF; cdr3_nt: TGTGCCAGCACCAGGACAGCCCCCTACGAGCAGTACTTC
clone_size: -; v_call: TRBV4-2; j_call: TRBJ1-3; d_call: -; cdr3_aa: CPSSRQVALGNTIYF; cdr3_nt: TGTCCTAGCAGCCGACAGGTGGCTTTGGGAAACACCATATATTTT
clone_size: -; v_call: TRBV11-2; j_call: TRBJ2-5; d_call: -; cdr3_aa: CTSSLVPGRSQETQYF; cdr3_nt: TGTACTAGCAGCTTAGTCCCCGGACGGAGCCAAGAGACCCAGTACTTC
clone_size: -; v_call: TRBV11-2; j_call: TRBJ2-1; d_call: -; cdr3_aa: CARSLSAVYNEQFF; cdr3_nt: TGTGCCAGGAGTCTTAGCGCCGTGTACAATGAGCAGTTCTTC
clone_size: -; v_call: TRBV4-3; j_call: TRBJ2-2; d_call: TRBD2; cdr3_aa: CASSHRPRTSGGGAQELFF; cdr3_nt: TGCGCCAGCAGCCATCGACCGAGGACTAGCGGGGGTGGGGCCCAGGAGCTGTTTTTT
clone_size: -; v_call: TRBV5-1; j_call: TRBJ1-6; d_call: -; cdr3_aa: CASSLETDAFSLHF; cdr3_nt: TGCGCCAGCAGCTTGGAGACAGACGCATTTTCCCTCCACTTT
clone_size: -; v_call: TRBV6-6; j_call: TRBJ1-5; d_call: TRBD1; cdr3_aa: CASSYGGQGGSGQPQHF; cdr3_nt: TGTGCCAGCAGTTACGGGGGACAGGGAGGATCGGGGCAGCCCCAACATTTT
clone_size: -; v_call: TRBV11-2; j_call: TRBJ2-5; d_call: -; cdr3_aa: CARSLAGPEPRTRYF; cdr3_nt: TGTGCCAGGAGCTTAGCCGGCCCGGAGCCTAGGACCCGGTACTTC
clone_size: -; v_call: TRBV5-1; j_call: TRBJ1-1; d_call: -; cdr3_aa: CASSLGQFTEAFF; cdr3_nt: TGCGCCAGCAGCTTGGGGCAGTTCACTGAAGCTTTCTTT
clone_size: -; v_call: TRBV12-5; j_call: TRBJ1-1; d_call: -; cdr3_aa: CASGGKYEAFF; cdr3_nt: TGTGCTAGTGGAGGGAAGTATGAAGCTTTCTTT
clone_size: many; v_call: TRBV4-1; j_call: TRBJ1-1; d_call: -; cdr3_aa: CASQLGDRNTEAFF; cdr3_nt: TGCGCCAGTCAACTCGGAGACAGGAACACTGAAGCTTTCTTT
clone_size: -; v_call: TRBV11-2; j_call: TRBJ1-4; d_call: TRBD1; cdr3_aa: CVSSLGYRGHEKLFF; cdr3_nt: TGTGTCAGCAGCTTAGGGTACAGGGGACATGAAAAACTGTTTTTT
clone_size: once; v_call: TRBV20-1; j_call: TRBJ1-1; d_call: -; cdr3_aa: CSASGQTNTEAFF; cdr3_nt: TGCAGTGCTAGTGGACAGACGAACACTGAAGCTTTCTTT
clone_size: -; v_call: TRBV11-2; j_call: TRBJ2-7; d_call: -; cdr3_aa: CVSSQDYGSYEQYF; cdr3_nt: TGTGTCAGCAGCCAGGACTATGGCTCCTACGAGCAGTACTTC
clone_size: few; v_call: TRBV7-8; j_call: TRBJ2-7; d_call: -; cdr3_aa: CASSLPGSGEQYF; cdr3_nt: TGTGCCAGCAGCTTGCCCGGATCAGGCGAGCAGTACTTC
clone_size: many; v_call: TRBV29-1; j_call: TRBJ2-3; d_call: -; cdr3_aa: CSVLPTGPGTDTQYF; cdr3_nt: TGCAGCGTCCTACCCACGGGACCGGGCACAGATACGCAGTATTTT
clone_size: few; v_call: TRBV6-1; j_call: TRBJ2-7; d_call: TRBD1; cdr3_aa: CASTRYGQGVGYEQYF; cdr3_nt: TGTGCCAGCACCAGATATGGACAGGGTGTTGGCTACGAGCAGTACTTC
clone_size: -; v_call: TRBV11-2; j_call: TRBJ1-1; d_call: -; cdr3_aa: CASSLQGGKSEALF; cdr3_nt: TGTGCCAGCAGCCTACAAGGGGGTAAATCTGAAGCTCTCTTT